This T cell receptor (beta chain) was sequenced during a study of identical twins. From germline, CDR1 is ENHRY and CDR2 SYGVKD. The length of the CDR3 is 12 residues. The V gene lost 10 bases and the J gene lost 5 bases, with 12 bases spanning the gap. Points from the study as a whole: The study drew conclusions from cross-sectional statistical analysis, not from following the same donors.

A few counts support this clonotype. Its antigen is not known. Unique molecular identifiers were present on cDNA, and template switching added a universal primer site. In TCRdb, the 5' RACE reads were re-called with MiXCR into one record per CDR3 protein. The data hold a few hundred thousand distinct CDR3 sequences, with roughly 10% observed a single time. These data were likewise used in another study, on yellow fever vaccine responses in identical twins.

The sequenced sample was CD8+ T cells sorted from blood. The source is a woman between 18 and 29 years old in good health. This chain connects TRBV10-3 to TRBJ1-5; tentative D call: TRBD1 (6 bases). DNA for the CDR3: TGTGCCACCCACAGGGAAGATCAGCCCCAGCATTTT. Amino acids: CATHREDQPQHF.